This T cell receptor beta chain was sequenced in a study of blood T cell repertoires in COVID-19. On the study more broadly: Acute and convalescent COVID-19 samples came from the United States, Italy and Spain. PBMCs, B-cell-depleted T cells, or T cells provided the cDNA or gDNA that made up the material.

This clone was recorded only once. The sample carries other DNA sequences with the same CDR3. Original analysis: Cell counts per sample came from amplifying reference gene primers. Here immunoSEQ multiplex PCR was the method, and the copy in TCRdb shows in-frame clones only, minus some. V, J and clone size derive from that table, while D and trimming were established from the DNA sequence. The table includes 140,000 or so clones, 80% to 90% detected once. Germline CDR1 and CDR2: SGHTA and FQGNSA. The V gene end was trimmed by 1 base and the J gene end by 4 bases; junction bases not matched to a gene: 4. This CDR3 has 15 residues.

This chain joins TRBV7-2 and TRBJ1-5; TRBD1 matches at 7 bases. Source material: peripheral blood. The clonotype was recovered from a man over 45 who had recovered from COVID-19. The CDR3 coding sequence is TGTGCCAGCAGCTTAGGGACAGGCGGGAATCAGCCCCAGCATTTT. Protein sequence: CASSLGTGGNQPQHF. The variable domain in full, completed from reference TRBV7-2 and TRBJ1-5, reads GAGVSQSPSNKVTEKGKDVELRCDPISGHTALYWYRQSLGQGLEFLIYFQGNSAPDKSGLPSDRFSAERTGGSVSTLTIQRTQQEDSAVYLCASSLGTGGNQPQHFGDGTRLSIL.